This TCR beta chain was recovered during a study of blood T cell repertoires in COVID-19. CDR1 is SGHAT, CDR2 FQNNGV, per germline. There are 14 residues in the CDR3. The V end was cut by 5 bases, the J end by 7 bases, with 12 bases between. Assay: immunoSEQ multiplex PCR; the TCRdb copy retains only in-frame clones and omits some. Here the sample spans some 140,000 clones, over 65% being singletons. The sequence was obtained from a man of 80 years or more with acute or convalescent COVID-19. Material: peripheral blood. The V call is TRBV11-2, the J call TRBJ1-6; D call uncertain. This chain's CDR3 is CASSPGSPNSPLHF. The CDR3 coding sequence is TGTGCCAGCAGCCCCGGGTCGCCGAATTCACCCCTCCACTTT.